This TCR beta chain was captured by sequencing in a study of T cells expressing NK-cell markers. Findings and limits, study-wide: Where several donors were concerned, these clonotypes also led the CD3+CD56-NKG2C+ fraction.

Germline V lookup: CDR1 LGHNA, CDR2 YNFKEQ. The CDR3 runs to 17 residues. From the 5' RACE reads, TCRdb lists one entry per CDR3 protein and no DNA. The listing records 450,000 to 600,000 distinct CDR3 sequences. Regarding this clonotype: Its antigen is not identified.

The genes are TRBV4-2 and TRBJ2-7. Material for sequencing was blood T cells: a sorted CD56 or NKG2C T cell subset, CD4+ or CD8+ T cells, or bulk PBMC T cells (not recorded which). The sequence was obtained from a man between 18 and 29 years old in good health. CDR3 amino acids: CASSQDLGVRGSYEQYF.